This paragraph covers one T cell receptor (beta chain) sequence. Which antigen it targets is not known. The data stem from a study of cytomegalovirus exposure and HLA in healthy donors (dated by TCRdb to about 2017). Regarding the research as a whole: According to an earlier analysis of a few hundred of the donors, 200 million or so T cells yielded over 90 million unique TCR beta sequences and around 300 Gb of sequence data. Roughly 300 gigabases of sequencing data and some 85 million unique TCR sequences were included in an early release covering about 600 HLA-typed donors. Of the roughly 400 genotyped donors, around 81% fell in the genetic ancestry cluster associated with self-reported Caucasian donors. The study aimed to test whether cataloging public T cell receptors could reveal signatures of past pathogen exposure. The study profiled the T cell repertoires of some 610 subjects by immunosequencing and related them to cytomegalovirus serostatus. Besides the first cohort of roughly 660 subjects, a separate validation cohort made up of 120 different subjects was used. To predict cytomegalovirus infection status, the study brought together high-throughput TCR immunosequencing, statistical association of individual TCRs with disease status, and machine learning. To study patterns of TCR occurrence, a later analysis re-analyzed previously published TCR beta repertoires from around 660 donors and added high-resolution HLA genotyping. Rather than using new phenotypic data, the later analysis identified candidate immune exposures from TCR beta sequences and from how often those sequences occurred across donors. In an earlier analysis of about 590 of the donors, high-throughput TCR beta sequencing was used to judge whether each TCR beta V gene segment behaved as functional or pseudogenic. Donor age, sex, ethnicity and CMV serostatus were compiled together with the repertoire data. In a later genetic analysis, genome-wide SNP genotypes for about 65% of the roughly 700 donors were used, and that subset was treated as a discovery cohort. All discovery cohort repertoires had been generated on a single sequencing platform. Both class I and class II loci were covered by HLA typing, at four-digit resolution. Typing coverage varied by locus: about 629-630 donors for A, B, C, DRB1 and DQB1; approximately 500 for DQA1; more than 600 for DPA1; roughly 450 for DPB1. Because of strong linkage in the cohort, four or five DR-DQ haplotypes were treated as single units for association and clustering. Among under 450 genotyped donors of the cohort, an average of 235,054 unique TCR beta nucleotide sequences were sequenced per donor, around 20% of them non-productive. General findings and caveats noted by the study authors: When HLA alleles, especially DR and DQ, strongly co-occurred, TCR associations were difficult to assign to individual alleles. Immune exposure information for the cohort was limited to CMV serostatus. In a later analysis, TCR association rates were found to vary across HLA loci, with the most associated TCRs seen for DRB1 alleles and the fewest for HLA-C alleles. At a false discovery rate of 0.05, a later analysis linked 15,000 to 20,000 TCR beta sequences to specific HLA alleles. Correlated functional status among segregating V segments might reflect linkage disequilibrium, but an unknown experimental factor could not be ruled out. Sequencing depth was assumed to be roughly uniform across donors in the presence/absence analyses, though that assumption may not hold. In both the original and validation cohorts, the classifier was reported to diagnose cytomegalovirus status with high specificity and sensitivity. According to a later analysis, most CMV-associated TCR beta chains appeared to be HLA-restricted, and the HLA associations seemed to be driven largely by CMV exposure. Only TCR beta chains were sequenced in this cohort, and the absence of alpha or paired-chain data limited detectable features. A further reported finding was that TCR beta sequences accurately predicted the HLA-A and HLA-B alleles for most subjects in the first cohort. Most TCR sequences were seen in very few donors, while some public TCRs were found in many individuals. Because some donors lacked HLA typing at each locus, the association tests relied only on the typed subset. According to a later genetic analysis, donors in an Asian-associated ancestry cluster had fewer N-insertions in productive TCRs than the approximately 690-donor mean. A few of the identified cytomegalovirus-associated TCR beta chains were confirmed in vitro to be specific for cytomegalovirus antigens. The authors suggested that the approach could potentially be generalized to other disease states and immunological phenotypes. In a later analysis, HLA-associated TCR beta chains showed more clonal expansion and lower generation probabilities than non-associated chains that were equally common. According to a later analysis, parvovirus B19, influenza, CMV and Epstein-Barr virus appeared linked to several top co-occurrence clusters. In a later genetic analysis, a missense DCLRE1C variant was associated with V-gene and J-gene trimming of TCR beta chains, and the association was replicated in an independent cohort. A group of highly shared sequence variants was considered likely to be a technical artifact of the sequencing pipeline. The earlier analysis of a few hundred of the donors excluded roughly 17 rarely observed V segments, including chromosome 9 orphons, because counts were too low. In an earlier analysis of about 600 of the donors, most TCR beta V segments appeared in productive rearrangements about 87% or about 30% of the time, broadly matching IMGT annotations. In the study, 150 to 200 TCR beta chains were listed as associated with cytomegalovirus.

The cohort consisted of approximately 690 healthy bone marrow donors. Cohort members were all nominally healthy when sampled, although unrecorded immune exposures were likely present. The donor was CMV seronegative and was included in the group of a few hundred seronegative cohort members. Each donor provided a peripheral blood sample, and peripheral blood mononuclear cells were used for TCR beta sequencing. The Qiagen DNeasy Blood Extraction Kit was used to extract genomic DNA from the blood cell samples. Libraries were built with the immunoSEQ multiplex PCR assay. For the multiplex PCR, a mixture combining 60 forward primers for TCR Vbeta segments and 13 reverse primers for TCR Jbeta segments was used. A multiplex PCR assay on genomic DNA amplified the CDR3 region of rearranged TCR beta genes. Amplified TCR beta libraries were sequenced as 87-base-pair reads on the Illumina HiSeq System. The source study handled its data this way. A later analysis counted about 80 million unique TCR beta chains across the 700 or so repertoires, and approximately 11 million of these chains were shared by at least two donors. Raw reads were error-corrected and collapsed into unique sequences by a nearest-neighbor algorithm in which closely related sequences were merged to remove PCR and sequencing errors. CDR3 sequences were aligned to IMGT reference sequences to assign V, D and J gene segments. Each retained sequence needed at least a six-nucleotide match to both a V gene segment and a J gene segment. A rearrangement was called productive if the CDR3 had no stop codons and remained in frame with V and J, and every other rearrangement was called non-productive. CDR3 was defined by IMGT convention, running from the second conserved V-encoded cysteine to the conserved J-encoded phenylalanine. In an earlier analysis of around 540 of the donors, sequences lacking an unambiguous match to a single V gene segment were excluded. An earlier analysis of 500 to 700 of the donors classified V segments as functional when productive rearrangements were above 56.7% and as segregating when the standard deviation between donors was above 5%. A statistical classification framework was built to diagnose cytomegalovirus status from the catalog of TCR beta chain sequences. In a later analysis, V and J genes were assigned by comparing TCR nucleotide sequences against IMGT/GENE-DB human TR gene sequences. In a later analysis, CDR3 sequences and most-parsimonious VDJ recombination scenarios were assigned using the TCRdist pipeline. A later analysis defined each TCR beta chain by its CDR3 amino acid sequence plus V-gene family, and excluded reads lacking a unique V-gene family. To address suspected cross-contamination and a sequencing artifact, a later analysis removed 592 highly shared, low-generation-probability nucleotide sequences. In a later analysis, a clonal expansion index was calculated for each public chain from normalized within-repertoire ranks of inferred template counts. Generation probabilities in a later analysis came from a VDJ recombination model fitted to out-of-frame rearrangements, and those results were checked against IGoR. A later analysis scored TCR-TCR, TCR-HLA and TCR-CMV co-occurrence with hypergeometric tests, applying a repertoire-size bias correction to TCR pairs. In a later analysis, false discovery rates were estimated by permuting HLA or CMV assignments 20 times. A later analysis grouped co-occurring TCRs with DBSCAN, adding TCRdist sequence similarity when clustering within HLA-allele-positive subsets. Repertoires with fewer than 30,000 or more than 120,000 public chains, plus five repertoires with anomalous nucleotide sharing, were excluded from co-occurrence clustering. TCRdb took this table from immuneACCESS and kept in-frame rearrangements with V and J called. Such tables lack part of the clones; where checked against another copy, unresolved V genes explain under half of the gap, and the rest is unexplained. D and trimming were read from the DNA, whereas the V and J calls and clone size are those reported in that table. The sample's table covers under 200,000 clones. The ten largest clonotypes hold 6.5% of the sample.

The sequence was obtained from a man aged 30 to 39 in good health and CMV-seronegative. The sample consisted of PBMCs.

The base sequence is TGTGCCATCAGTAACCCGGGACAGGATCAGCCCCAGCATTTT. Its translation reads: CAISNPGQDQPQHF. The rearrangement combines TRBV10-3 with TRBJ1-5, and 8 junction bases match TRBD1. From a lookup of the germline V gene, CDR1 and CDR2 are ENHRY and SYGVKD. V loses 5 bases at its end and J loses 5 bases; junction bases beyond the gene matches: 5. Including cysteine and phenylalanine, the CDR3 has 14 amino acids. Only CDR3 DNA is held: 42 bases, read in frame from base 1.